The 17 T cell receptor beta chains presented below share a single source sample, sequenced in a study of CD8+CD57+ T cells in acquired aplastic anemia. Patients included in sequencing had previously demonstrated CD8+CD57+ cell expansion by flow cytometry. TCR beta VDJ and CDR3 profiling used genomic DNA as template. One entry per CDR3 protein, called by TCRdb with MiXCR from the reads. The sample yields about 220,000 distinct CDR3 sequences, 47% seen once. Sample: sorted CD4+, CD8+, or CD8+CD57+ T cells (not recorded which) from PBMCs. The receptors derive from a human donor with aplastic anemia.

This clonotype was counted only a few times. A much bigger clone sits one base away, suggesting this may be a read error. The rearrangement uses TRBV7-9 and TRBJ2-7; 10 bases map to TRBD2. The germline V gene encodes CDR1 SEHNR and CDR2 FQNEAQ (reference sequence). The length of the CDR3 is 15 residues. CDR3 bases: TGTGCCGGCAGCGGAGAGCGGGGGGGCGCGTACGAGCAGTACTTC. Protein product: CAGSGERGGAYEQYF.

The chain joins TRBV7-6 to TRBJ2-7; TRBD1 might be the D (6 bases). The end of the DNA fits TRBJ2-5 better, so the J call may be wrong. The CDR3 has 14 residues. The V gene's germline CDR1 is SGHVS and CDR2 FNYEAQ. CDR3 coding DNA: TGTGCCAGCAGCTTAATCAGGACAGAAGAGACCCAGTACTTC. Translating it yields CASSLIRTEETQYF.

V gene TRBV15 combines with J gene TRBJ2-6; D is unresolved. V was shortened by 3 bases and J by 0 bases, with 15 bases between the two germline ends. The CDR3 consists of 18 residues. Germline CDR1 reads LNHNV; CDR2 reads YYDKDF (reference sequence). The CDR3 bases are TGTGCCACCAGCAGTGAGTCGAGGATCAGCTCTGGGGCCAACGTCCTGACTTTC. Translated: CATSSESRISSGANVLTF.

V usage is TRBV19 and J usage is TRBJ2-3; D not resolved. Trimming left V 6 bases short and J 6 bases short, with 13 bases between. From germline, CDR1 is LNHDA and CDR2 SQIVND (reference sequence). The CDR3 runs 13 residues. CDR3 amino acids: CASSRITMDTQYF. The DNA for the CDR3 is TGTGCCAGTAGCCGTATTACTATGGATACGCAGTATTTT.

This clonotype was seen repeatedly, ten times or more. The rearrangement joins TRBV7-8 to TRBJ1-3, with D perhaps matching TRBD1 (5 bases). Germline values: CDR1 SGHVS, CDR2 FQNEAQ. CDR3 length: 15 residues. V was clipped by 0 bases and J by 8 bases, with 14 bases between them. The CDR3 region has the DNA TGTGCCAGCAGCTTAGCGGGGGAGAGACGGGACACCATATATTTT. Amino acids: CASSLAGERRDTIYF.

The gene calls are TRBV11-2 and TRBJ1-1; D might be TRBD1 (5 bases). This CDR3 is 14 amino acids long. Trimming pared 3 bases from V and 7 bases from J, leaving 15 bases between. The germline CDR1 and CDR2 sequences are SGHAT and FQNNGV. CDR3 DNA: TGTGCCAGCAGCTTCTCCGGGGGAACGAATGAAGCTTTCTTT. This gives the protein CASSFSGGTNEAFF.

This clonotype showed up many times. The chain carries TRBV7-2 and TRBJ2-2; the D is unclear. Germline CDR1 reads SGHTA; CDR2 reads FQGNSA. V was clipped by 1 base and J by 1 base, with 10 bases between them. This CDR3 has 16 residues. CDR3: CASSLGMNWNTGELFF. The CDR3 nucleotides read TGTGCCAGCAGCTTAGGGATGAATTGGAACACCGGGGAGCTGTTTTTT.

This clonotype was seen at least ten times. The chain carries TRBV20-1 and TRBJ2-6; D perhaps matches TRBD2 (5 bases). Looked up from germline, CDR1 is DFQATT and CDR2 is SNEGSKA (reference sequence). This CDR3 has 17 amino acids. Trimming removed 2 bases from V and 4 bases from J, with 18 bases in between. The CDR3 DNA sequence: TGCAGTGCTAGAACTATCAACGAGGGCGTAGGGGCCAACGTCCTGACTTTC. Translation: CSARTINEGVGANVLTF.

Concerning this clonotype: A much larger clone lies one base from this, so it may be a read error. In nucleotides, the CDR3 is TGCGCCAGCAGCCCCCCATGTAGGAACACTGAAGCTTTCTTT. It is translated as CASSPPCRNTEAFF. The genes are TRBV4-3 and TRBJ1-1; D gene ambiguous. Trimming cost V 4 bases and J 1 base, with 10 bases left between them. The germline V gene has CDR1 LGHNA and CDR2 YSLEER. The CDR3 sequence is 14 residues long.

This clonotype has a count of ten or more. The rearrangement joins TRBV20-1 to TRBJ1-2; D uncertain. This CDR3 is 12 amino acids long. Trimming removed 0 bases from V and 4 bases from J, with 6 bases in between. From germline, CDR1 is DFQATT and CDR2 SNEGSKA (reference sequence). CDR3 nucleotides: TGCAGTGCTAGAGAGTCTATCTATGGCTACACCTTC. Amino acids: CSARESIYGYTF.

V is TRBV7-2 and J is TRBJ2-7, with 7 bases lining up with TRBD1. The CDR3 contains 18 residues. Unmatched junction bases numbered 18, after V lost 6 bases and J lost 1 base. CDR1 and CDR2 (germline): SGHTA, FQGNSA. The DNA of the CDR3 is TGTGCCAGCAGGCCGGCCAGGGACAGTCCTAAAGAGTCCTACGAGCAGTACTTC. This translates into CASRPARDSPKESYEQYF.

The genes are TRBV12-3 or TRBV12-4 and TRBJ1-4, with no clear D. The ends were cut back, 1 base at V and 7 bases at J, with 13 bases in the middle. The CDR3 totals 15 residues. CDR3 nucleotide sequence: TGTGCCAGCAGTTTAGTGACGACCGGACGTGAAAAACTGTTTTTT. Encoded protein: CASSLVTTGREKLFF.

This clonotype came up many times. This rearrangement joins TRBV2 to TRBJ2-1; 11 nucleotides align to TRBD2. Germline values: CDR1 SNHLY, CDR2 FYNNEI. The ends lost 5 bases at V and 4 bases at J; junction bases unmatched: 16. This CDR3 region has 19 residues. The CDR3 DNA sequence: TGTGCCAGCAGTCATAGACTAGCGGGGTACGTTTTTGTTTACAATGAGCAGTTCTTC. It codes for CASSHRLAGYVFVYNEQFF. The whole variable domain, remainder taken from reference TRBV2 and TRBJ2-1, is EPEVTQTPSHQVTQMGQEVILRCVPISNHLYFYWYRQILGQKVEFLVSFYNNEISEKSEIFDDQFSVERPDGSNFTLKIRSTKLEDSAMYFCASSHRLAGYVFVYNEQFFGPGTRLTVL.

There are many counts of this clonotype. V is TRBV9 and J is TRBJ2-7, with 10 nucleotides matching TRBD1. Losses at the gene ends were 3 bases for V and 5 bases for J; bases not matched to a gene: 5. The CDR3 covers 14 residues. Germline V lookup: CDR1 SGDLS, CDR2 YYNGEE. The CDR3: CASSARDRGHEQYF. CDR3 nucleotide sequence: TGTGCCAGCAGCGCTCGGGACAGGGGCCACGAGCAGTACTTC.

The chain recombines TRBV29-1 with TRBJ1-1; 9 positions match TRBD1. The CDR3 spans 12 residues. Germline assignment: CDR1 SQVTM and CDR2 ANQGSEA. V shed 6 bases and J 3 bases; nucleotides not matched to a gene: 2. The chain's CDR3 is CSVGDRDTEAFF. The CDR3 bases are TGCAGCGTGGGGGACAGGGACACTGAAGCTTTCTTT. The whole variable domain, filled in from reference TRBV29-1 and TRBJ1-1, reads SAVISQKPSRDICQRGTSLTIQCQVDSQVTMMFWYRQQPGQSLTLIATANQGSEATYESGFVIDKFPISRPNLTFSTLTVSNMSPEDSSIYLCSVGDRDTEAFFGQGTRLTVV.

This clonotype appeared many times. The rearrangement uses TRBV7-9 and TRBJ1-4; no reliable D call. Germline lookup yields CDR1 SEHNR and CDR2 FQNEAQ (reference sequence). V lost 0 bases and J 4 bases, leaving 9 bases between the germline ends. This CDR3 is built from 15 residues. The CDR3: CASSLAPQLNEKLFF. The CDR3, as DNA: TGTGCCAGCAGCTTAGCCCCGCAGCTTAATGAAAAACTGTTTTTT. Based on the CDR3 plus reference TRBV7-9 and TRBJ1-4, the full variable domain is DTGVSQNPRHKITKRGQNVTFRCDPISEHNRLYWYRQTLGQGPEFLTYFQNEAQLEKSRLLSDRFSAERPKGSFSTLEIQRTEQGDSAMYLCASSLAPQLNEKLFFGSGTQLSVL.

This clonotype was detected only once. A much bigger clone sits one base away, suggesting this may be a read error. The gene calls are TRBV7-9 and TRBJ1-4; D is unclear. The germline CDR1 and CDR2 sequences are SEHNR and FQNEAQ (reference sequence). The CDR3 loop spans 12 amino acids. The CDR3 is CASRDIYEKLSF. The CDR3 nucleotides are TGTGCCAGCAGAGACATATATGAAAAACTGTCTTTT.